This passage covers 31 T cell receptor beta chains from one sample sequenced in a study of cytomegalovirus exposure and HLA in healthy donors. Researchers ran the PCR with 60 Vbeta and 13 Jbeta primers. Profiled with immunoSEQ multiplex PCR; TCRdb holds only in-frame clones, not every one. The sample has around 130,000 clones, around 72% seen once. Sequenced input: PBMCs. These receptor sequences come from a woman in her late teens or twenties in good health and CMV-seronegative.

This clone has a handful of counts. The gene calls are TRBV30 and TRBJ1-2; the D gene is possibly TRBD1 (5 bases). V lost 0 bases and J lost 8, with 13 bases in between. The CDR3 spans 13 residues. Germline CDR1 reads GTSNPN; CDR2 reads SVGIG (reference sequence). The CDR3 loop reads CAWSVNGGEGYTF. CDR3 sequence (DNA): TGTGCCTGGAGTGTAAACGGGGGAGAAGGCTACACCTTC.

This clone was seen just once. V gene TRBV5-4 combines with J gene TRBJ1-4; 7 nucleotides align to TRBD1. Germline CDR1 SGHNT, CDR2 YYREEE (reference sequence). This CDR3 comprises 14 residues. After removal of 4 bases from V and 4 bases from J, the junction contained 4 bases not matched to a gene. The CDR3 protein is CASSRDRNNEKLFF. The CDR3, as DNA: TGTGCCAGCAGCCGGGACAGAAATAATGAAAAACTGTTTTTT.

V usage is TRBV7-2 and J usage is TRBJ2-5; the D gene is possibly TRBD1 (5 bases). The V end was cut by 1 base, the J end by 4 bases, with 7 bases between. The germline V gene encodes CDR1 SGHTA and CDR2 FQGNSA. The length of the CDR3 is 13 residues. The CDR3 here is CASSLVDRETQYF. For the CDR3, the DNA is TGTGCCAGCAGCTTAGTCGACAGAGAGACCCAGTACTTC. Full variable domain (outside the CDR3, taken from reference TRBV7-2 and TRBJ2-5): GAGVSQSPSNKVTEKGKDVELRCDPISGHTALYWYRQSLGQGLEFLIYFQGNSAPDKSGLPSDRFSAERTGGSVSTLTIQRTQQEDSAVYLCASSLVDRETQYFGPGTRLLVL.

CDR3 in DNA: TGTGCCAGTAGCCCATCGAGGGGGACTAGCGCCTACGAGCAGTACTTC. Translating it yields CASSPSRGTSAYEQYF. The chain recombines TRBV19 with TRBJ2-7, with 10 nucleotides matching TRBD2. CDR1 LNHDA and CDR2 SQIVND come from the germline V gene (reference sequence). CDR3 size: 16 residues. The V gene end was trimmed by 6 bases and the J gene end by 2 bases; junction bases not matched to a gene: 10. Supplemented by reference TRBV19 and TRBJ2-7, the full variable domain reads DGGITQSPKYLFRKEGQNVTLSCEQNLNHDAMYWYRQDPGQGLRLIYYSQIVNDFQKGDIAEGYSVSREKKESFPLTVTSAQKNPTAFYLCASSPSRGTSAYEQYFGPGTRLTVT.

Here the CDR3 reads CASSRGQATGYEQYF. The CDR3, as DNA: TGTGCCAGCAGCAGAGGGCAGGCTACGGGGTACGAGCAGTACTTC. The gene calls are TRBV7-9 and TRBJ2-7; possible D gene TRBD2, 5 bases. V was shortened by 5 bases and J by 4 bases, with 18 bases between the two germline ends. Germline CDR1 reads SEHNR; CDR2 reads FQNEAQ (reference sequence). There are 15 residues in the CDR3.

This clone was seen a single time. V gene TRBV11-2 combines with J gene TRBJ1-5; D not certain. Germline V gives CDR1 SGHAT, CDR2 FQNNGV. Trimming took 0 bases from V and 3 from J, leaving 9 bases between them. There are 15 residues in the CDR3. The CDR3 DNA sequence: TGTGCCAGCAGCTTAGAAGGAGGGCCCAATCAGCCCCAGCATTTT. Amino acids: CASSLEGGPNQPQHF. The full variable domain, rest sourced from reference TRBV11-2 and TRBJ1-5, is EAGVAQSPRYKIIEKRQSVAFWCNPISGHATLYWYQQILGQGPKLLIQFQNNGVVDDSQLPKDRFSAERLKGVDSTLKIQPAKLEDSAVYLCASSLEGGPNQPQHFGDGTRLSIL.

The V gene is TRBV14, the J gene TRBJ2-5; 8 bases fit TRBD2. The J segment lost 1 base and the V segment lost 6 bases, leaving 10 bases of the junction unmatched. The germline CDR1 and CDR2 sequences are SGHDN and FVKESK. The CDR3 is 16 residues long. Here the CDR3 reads CASSPPGLGFQETQYF. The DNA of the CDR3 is TGTGCCAGCAGTCCGCCGGGACTAGGCTTCCAAGAGACCCAGTACTTC. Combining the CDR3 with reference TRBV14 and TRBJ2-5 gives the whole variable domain EAGVTQFPSHSVIEKGQTVTLRCDPISGHDNLYWYRRVMGKEIKFLLHFVKESKQDESGMPNNRFLAERTGGTYSTLKVQPAELEDSGVYFCASSPPGLGFQETQYFGPGTRLLVL.

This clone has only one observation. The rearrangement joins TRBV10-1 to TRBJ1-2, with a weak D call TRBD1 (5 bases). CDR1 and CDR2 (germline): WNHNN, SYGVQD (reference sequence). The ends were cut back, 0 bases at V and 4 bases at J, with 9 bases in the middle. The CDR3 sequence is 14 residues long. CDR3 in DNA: TGCGCCAGCAGTGAGTCCGGGGGACCCTATGGCTACACCTTC. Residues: CASSESGGPYGYTF.

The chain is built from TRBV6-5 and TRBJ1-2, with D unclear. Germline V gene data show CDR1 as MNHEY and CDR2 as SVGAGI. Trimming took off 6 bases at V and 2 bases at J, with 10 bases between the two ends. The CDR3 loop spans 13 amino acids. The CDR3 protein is CASRETVNYGYTF. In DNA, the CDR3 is TGTGCCAGCAGGGAAACAGTGAACTATGGCTACACCTTC.

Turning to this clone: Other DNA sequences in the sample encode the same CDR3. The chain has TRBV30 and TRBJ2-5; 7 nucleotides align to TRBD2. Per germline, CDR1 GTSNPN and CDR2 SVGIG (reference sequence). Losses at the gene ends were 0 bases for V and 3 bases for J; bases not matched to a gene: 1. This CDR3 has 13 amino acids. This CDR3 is CAWSVLAEETQYF. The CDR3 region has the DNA TGTGCCTGGAGTGTCCTAGCGGAAGAGACCCAGTACTTC.

The DNA of the CDR3 is TGTGCCTGGAGCCCTACAGGACGTTACGAGCAGTACTTC. Its translation is CAWSPTGRYEQYF. V is TRBV30 and J is TRBJ2-7; tentative D call: TRBD1 (5 bases). CDR3 length: 13 amino acids. V was trimmed by 3 bases and J by 4 bases, leaving 13 bases between them. The germline V gene has CDR1 GTSNPN and CDR2 SVGIG (reference sequence).

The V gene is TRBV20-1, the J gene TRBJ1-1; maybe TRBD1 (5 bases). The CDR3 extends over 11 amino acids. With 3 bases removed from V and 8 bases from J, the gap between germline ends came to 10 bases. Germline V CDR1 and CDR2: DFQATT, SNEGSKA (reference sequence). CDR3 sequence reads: CSARAGLEAFF. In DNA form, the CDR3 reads TGCAGTGCTAGGGCGGGGCTAGAAGCTTTCTTT.

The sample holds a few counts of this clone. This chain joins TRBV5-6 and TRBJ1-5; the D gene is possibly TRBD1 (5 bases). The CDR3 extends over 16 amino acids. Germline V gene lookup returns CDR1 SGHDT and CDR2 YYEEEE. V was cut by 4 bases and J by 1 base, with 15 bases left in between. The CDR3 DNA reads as TGTGCCAGCAGCCGGGCAGGGAAGACAAGCAATCAGCCCCAGCATTTT. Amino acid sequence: CASSRAGKTSNQPQHF.

CDR3 residues: CATAPSGSGGEQFF. CDR3 in DNA: TGTGCCACCGCTCCTAGCGGGAGTGGTGGTGAGCAGTTCTTC. V is TRBV15 and J is TRBJ2-1; TRBD2 matches 10 bases. The CDR3 runs to 14 residues. Trimming cost V 8 bases and J 9 bases; bases outside gene matches: 10. Germline loops: CDR1 LNHNV, CDR2 YYDKDF (reference sequence). Complete variable domain (other parts from reference TRBV15 and TRBJ2-1): DAMVIQNPRYQVTQFGKPVTLSCSQTLNHNVMYWYQQKSSQAPKLLFHYYDKDFNNEADTPDNFQSRRPNTSFCFLDIRSPGLGDTAMYLCATAPSGSGGEQFFGPGTRLTVL.

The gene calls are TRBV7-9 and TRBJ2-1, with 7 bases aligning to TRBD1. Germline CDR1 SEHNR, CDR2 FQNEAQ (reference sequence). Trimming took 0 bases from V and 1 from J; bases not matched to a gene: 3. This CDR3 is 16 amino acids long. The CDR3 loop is CASSLAGTASYNEQFF. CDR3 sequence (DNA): TGTGCCAGCAGCTTAGCGGGGACAGCTTCCTACAATGAGCAGTTCTTC.

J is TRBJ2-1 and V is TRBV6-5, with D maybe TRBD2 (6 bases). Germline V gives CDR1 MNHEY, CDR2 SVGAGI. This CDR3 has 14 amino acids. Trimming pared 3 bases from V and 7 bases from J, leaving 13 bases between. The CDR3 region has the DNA TGTGCCAGCAGTTATAGGGGACTGCGAAATGAGCAGTTCTTC. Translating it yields CASSYRGLRNEQFF.

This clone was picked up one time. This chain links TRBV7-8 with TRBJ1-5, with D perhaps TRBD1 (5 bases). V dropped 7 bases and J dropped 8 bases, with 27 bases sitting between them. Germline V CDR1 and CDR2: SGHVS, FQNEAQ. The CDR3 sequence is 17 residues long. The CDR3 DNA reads TGTGCCAGCATCCCGGGGTATTCTTGGCAGGGAGGGGAGCCCCAGCATTTT. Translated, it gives CASIPGYSWQGGEPQHF.

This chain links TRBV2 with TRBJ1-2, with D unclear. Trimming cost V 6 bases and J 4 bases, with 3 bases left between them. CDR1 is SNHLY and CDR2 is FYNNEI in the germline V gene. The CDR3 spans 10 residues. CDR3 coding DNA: TGTGCCAGCAGCCTCTATGGCTACACCTTC. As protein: CASSLYGYTF.

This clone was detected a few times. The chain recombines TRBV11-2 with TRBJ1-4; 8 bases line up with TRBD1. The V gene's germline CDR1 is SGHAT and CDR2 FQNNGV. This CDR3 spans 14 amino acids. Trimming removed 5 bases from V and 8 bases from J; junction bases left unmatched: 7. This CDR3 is CASSAQGGQEKLFF. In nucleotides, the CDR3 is TGTGCCAGCAGCGCACAGGGGGGTCAAGAAAAACTGTTTTTT.

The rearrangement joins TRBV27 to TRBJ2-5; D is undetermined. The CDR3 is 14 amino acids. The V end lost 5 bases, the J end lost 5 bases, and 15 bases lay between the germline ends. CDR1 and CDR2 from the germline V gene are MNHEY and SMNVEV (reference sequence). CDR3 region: CASSPRGIRETQYF. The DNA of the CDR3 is TGTGCCAGCAGTCCTAGAGGTATACGGGAGACCCAGTACTTC.

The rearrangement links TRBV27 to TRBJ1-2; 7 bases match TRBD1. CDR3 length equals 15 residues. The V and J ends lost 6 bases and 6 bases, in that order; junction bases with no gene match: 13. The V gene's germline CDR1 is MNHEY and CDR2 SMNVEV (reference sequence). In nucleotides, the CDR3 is TGTGCCAGCAGCCACCGGGACAGAGGTCCCAATGGCTACACCTTC. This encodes CASSHRDRGPNGYTF.

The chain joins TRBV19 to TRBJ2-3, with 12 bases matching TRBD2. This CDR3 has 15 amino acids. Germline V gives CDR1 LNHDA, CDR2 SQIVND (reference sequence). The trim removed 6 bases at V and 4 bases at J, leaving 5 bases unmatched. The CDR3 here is CASSQTSGRSDTQYF. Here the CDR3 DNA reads TGTGCCAGTAGCCAGACTAGCGGGAGATCAGATACGCAGTATTTT.

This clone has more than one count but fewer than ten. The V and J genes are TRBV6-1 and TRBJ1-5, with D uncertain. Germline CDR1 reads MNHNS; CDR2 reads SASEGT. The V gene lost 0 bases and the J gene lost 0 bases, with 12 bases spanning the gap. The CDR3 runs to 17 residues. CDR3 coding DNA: TGTGCCAGCAGTGAAGCCCCCAGATATATTAGCAATCAGCCCCAGCATTTT. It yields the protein CASSEAPRYISNQPQHF.

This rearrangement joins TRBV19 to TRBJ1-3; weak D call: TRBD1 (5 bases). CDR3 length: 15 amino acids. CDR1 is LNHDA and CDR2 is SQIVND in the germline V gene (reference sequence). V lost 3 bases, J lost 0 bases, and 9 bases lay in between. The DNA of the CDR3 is TGTGCCAGTAGTATCCGGGGGAGCTCTGGAAACACCATATATTTT. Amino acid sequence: CASSIRGSSGNTIYF. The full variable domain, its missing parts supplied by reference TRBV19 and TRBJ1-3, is DGGITQSPKYLFRKEGQNVTLSCEQNLNHDAMYWYRQDPGQGLRLIYYSQIVNDFQKGDIAEGYSVSREKKESFPLTVTSAQKNPTAFYLCASSIRGSSGNTIYFGEGSWLTVV.

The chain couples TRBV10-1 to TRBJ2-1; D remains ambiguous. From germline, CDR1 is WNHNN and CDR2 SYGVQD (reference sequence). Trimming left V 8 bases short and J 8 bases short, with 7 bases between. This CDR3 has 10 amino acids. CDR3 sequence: CASVCDEQFF. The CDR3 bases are TGCGCCAGCGTCTGCGATGAGCAGTTCTTC.

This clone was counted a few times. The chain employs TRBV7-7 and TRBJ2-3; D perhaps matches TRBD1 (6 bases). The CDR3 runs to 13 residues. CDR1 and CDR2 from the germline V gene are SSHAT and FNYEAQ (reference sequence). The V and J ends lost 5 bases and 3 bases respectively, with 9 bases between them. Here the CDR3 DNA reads TGTGCCAGCAGCCCCCAGGGGACAGATACGCAGTATTTT. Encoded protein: CASSPQGTDTQYF.

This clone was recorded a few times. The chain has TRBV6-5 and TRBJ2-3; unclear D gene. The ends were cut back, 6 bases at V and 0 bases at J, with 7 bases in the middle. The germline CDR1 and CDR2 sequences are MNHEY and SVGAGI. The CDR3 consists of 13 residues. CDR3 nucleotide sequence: TGTGCCAGCAGCCTCAGTAGCACAGATACGCAGTATTTT. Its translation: CASSLSSTDTQYF.

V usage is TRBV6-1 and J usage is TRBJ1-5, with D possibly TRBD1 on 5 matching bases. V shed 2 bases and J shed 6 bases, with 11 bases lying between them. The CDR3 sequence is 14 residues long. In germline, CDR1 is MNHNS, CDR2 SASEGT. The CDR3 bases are TGTGCCAGCAGTGAACGTGGGGGAGGTCAGCCCCAGCATTTT. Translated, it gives CASSERGGGQPQHF.

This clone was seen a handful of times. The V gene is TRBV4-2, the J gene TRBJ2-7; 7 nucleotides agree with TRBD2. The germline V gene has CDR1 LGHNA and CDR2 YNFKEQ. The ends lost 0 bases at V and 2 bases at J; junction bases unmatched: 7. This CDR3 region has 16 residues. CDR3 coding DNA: TGTGCCAGCAGCCAAGAAGGGGAGGGAACTCCCTACGAGCAGTACTTC. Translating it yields CASSQEGEGTPYEQYF.

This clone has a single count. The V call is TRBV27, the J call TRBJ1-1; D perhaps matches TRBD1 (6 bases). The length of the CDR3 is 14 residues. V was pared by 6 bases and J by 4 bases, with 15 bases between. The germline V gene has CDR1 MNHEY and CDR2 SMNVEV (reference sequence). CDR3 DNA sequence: TGTGCCAGCAGCCCCTCGGGGGGCACCACTGAAGCTTTCTTT. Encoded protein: CASSPSGGTTEAFF.

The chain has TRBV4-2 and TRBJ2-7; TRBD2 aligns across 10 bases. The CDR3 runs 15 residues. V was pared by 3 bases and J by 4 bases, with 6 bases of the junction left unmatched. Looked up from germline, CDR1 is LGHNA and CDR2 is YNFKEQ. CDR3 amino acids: CASSQLAGAVYEQYF. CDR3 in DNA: TGTGCCAGCAGCCAGCTAGCGGGAGCCGTATACGAGCAGTACTTC.